This TCR beta chain derives from a study of OX40 agonist ivuxolimab in advanced cancers. At the level of the study: Patients were treated with ivuxolimab, an agonistic anti-OX40 (CD134) antibody. Points from the study as a whole: Researchers did not establish what antigens the expanded peripheral T cells target.

CDR3 size: 14 residues. In germline, CDR1 is LNHDA, CDR2 SQIVND (reference sequence). Trimming pared 6 bases from V and 4 bases from J, leaving 15 bases between. For this clone: Its antigen is unknown.

Exclusion applied to patients with autoimmune disease history or systemic immunosuppression. TCRdb's table, derived via immunoSEQ multiplex PCR, lists solely in-frame clones and lacks some. Among 94,000 or so clones listed, around four fifths were seen once. The source of this sequence is an adult with an advanced solid tumor such as melanoma, head and neck, liver or kidney cancer. The material was CD4+ or CD8+ T cells sorted from blood, obtained in a trial of the OX40 agonist ivuxolimab. The chain links TRBV19 to TRBJ2-5, with D uncertain. The CDR3 DNA reads TGTGCCAGTAGGACGGGCGATCCACGAGAGACCCAGTACTTC. This encodes CASRTGDPRETQYF.